The T cell receptor beta chain described here comes from a study of control samples from healthy donors and cancer patients. This clone has only a few counts. Germline-derived CDR1 and CDR2 are SNHLY and FYNNEI. Trimming cost V 6 bases and J 9 bases, with 9 bases left between them. This CDR3 contains 12 residues. Clones were sequenced by immunoSEQ multiplex PCR, and TCRdb holds only the in-frame ones, with some missing. Of 100,000 or so clones in the sample, 82% were seen once. This chain joins TRBV2 and TRBJ1-6; D call uncertain. This clonotype was sampled from a woman between 55 and 75 years old in good health. Sequences were obtained from blood. CDR3 DNA sequence: TGTGCCAGCAGAGCCTTCAGTTCACCCCTCCACTTT. It is translated as CASRAFSSPLHF. The whole variable domain, remainder taken from reference TRBV2 and TRBJ1-6, is EPEVTQTPSHQVTQMGQEVILRCVPISNHLYFYWYRQILGQKVEFLVSFYNNEISEKSEIFDDQFSVERPDGSNFTLKIRSTKLEDSAMYFCASRAFSSPLHFGNGTRLTVT.